This TCR beta chain was identified during a study of Ad26.COV2.S vaccination and SARS-CoV-2 variants. The wider study: The Ad26.COV2.S arm of the COV1001 trial was where the donor was placed. Recipients of Ad26.COV2.S got it intramuscularly, once or twice 56 days apart. Study-level findings and limits: Relative to placebo recipients, vaccine recipients exhibited elevated spike-specific TCR breadth.

This table comes from immunoSEQ multiplex PCR, and its TCRdb copy is limited to in-frame clones, with some not included. Among 400,000 to 450,000 clones, 90% were seen once, and the ten largest hold less than 15%. Germline CDR1 is SGHRS and CDR2 is YFSETQ. This CDR3 is built from 13 residues. The V and J ends lost 3 bases and 2 bases, in that order; junction bases with no gene match: 1. Noted treatment: approximately 18 received Ad26.COV2.S at low or high dose, single or two shots; 5 received placebo; per-sample allocation not given. Sampling happened 63 days after the first vaccine or placebo injection. The vaccine antigen was prefusion-stabilized Wuhan SARS-CoV-2 spike. Concerning this clone itself: The antigen is unknown.

The receptor was derived from a person aged 18-65 years who received the Ad26.COV2.S COVID-19 vaccine or a placebo. The source material was peripheral blood, sampled in a trial of Ad26.COV2.S vaccine versus placebo. The chain has TRBV5-1 and TRBJ2-5, with 7 bases matching TRBD1. The CDR3 DNA is TGCGCCAGCAGCTCGGGACAGCAAGAGACCCAGTACTTC. It specifies CASSSGQQETQYF.